The 5 T cell receptor beta chains in this list originate from one sample, sequenced in a study of shared clonotypes between healthy human individuals. TCRdb's table, derived via immunoSEQ multiplex PCR, lists solely in-frame clones and lacks some. The repertoire holds some 300,000 clones, 73% seen once, with roughly 10% in the top ten. Sequenced material: memory CD4+ T cells sorted from blood. Noted subset: CD45RA-negative fraction. Receptors were obtained from a man under 40 in good health.

The chain combines TRBV19 with TRBJ2-2; D not certain. This CDR3 has 15 residues. Germline CDR1 is LNHDA and CDR2 is SQIVND (reference sequence). V lost 0 bases and J 3 bases, leaving 8 bases between the germline ends. CDR3 loop: CASSIDHSYTGELFF. CDR3 in DNA: TGTGCCAGTAGTATAGATCACTCATACACCGGGGAGCTGTTTTTT.

The V gene is TRBV4-3, the J gene TRBJ2-1; 9 bases align to TRBD1. Losses at the gene ends were 0 bases for V and 7 bases for J; bases not matched to a gene: 13. This CDR3 has 18 residues. The germline CDR1 and CDR2 sequences are LGHNA and YSLEER. CDR3 amino acids: CASSQDRLGGTGRNEQFF. The CDR3 DNA reads as TGCGCCAGCAGCCAAGATCGGCTTGGCGGGACAGGGAGAAATGAGCAGTTCTTC.

The chain couples TRBV5-1 to TRBJ2-2; D is undetermined. This CDR3 is built from 15 residues. Trimming shortened V by 0 bases and J by 4 bases, and 10 bases separated the two germline ends. CDR1 is SGHRS and CDR2 is YFSETQ in the germline V gene. The CDR3 sequence is CASSLVEMGTGELFF. The CDR3 coding sequence is TGCGCCAGCAGCTTGGTTGAAATGGGCACCGGGGAGCTGTTTTTT. Drawing the rest from reference TRBV5-1 and TRBJ2-2, the complete variable domain is KAGVTQTPRYLIKTRGQQVTLSCSPISGHRSVSWYQQTPGQGLQFLFEYFSETQRNKGNFPGRFSGRQFSNSRSEMNVSTLELGDSALYLCASSLVEMGTGELFFGEGSRLTVL.

This clone was seen repeatedly, ten times or more. The chain is built from TRBV9 and TRBJ2-1; 8 nucleotides align to TRBD1. The germline V gene has CDR1 SGDLS and CDR2 YYNGEE. The CDR3 covers 17 residues. The J segment lost 6 bases and the V segment lost 1 base, leaving 12 bases of the junction unmatched. The CDR3 DNA follows: TGTGCCAGCAGCGTAACCCCGGCTGACAGGGGTGGCAATGAGCAGTTCTTC. This encodes CASSVTPADRGGNEQFF. Together with reference TRBV9 and TRBJ2-1, the CDR3 gives the full variable domain: DSGVTQTPKHLITATGQRVTLRCSPRSGDLSVYWYQQSLDQGLQFLIQYYNGEERAKGNILERFSAQQFPDLHSELNLSSLELGDSALYFCASSVTPADRGGNEQFFGPGTRLTVL.

This chain links TRBV7-2 with TRBJ2-1, with a weak D call TRBD1 (5 bases). The CDR3 runs to 14 residues. Germline-derived CDR1 and CDR2 are SGHTA and FQGNSA. The V and J ends lost 3 bases and 9 bases respectively, with 15 bases between them. The chain's CDR3 is CASSFLGRSGEQFF. The CDR3 DNA reads TGTGCCAGCAGCTTCTTGGGGCGTTCCGGTGAGCAGTTCTTC.